Detailed here is one T cell receptor (beta chain). The antigen it binds to is not known. No qualities accompany the bases; no much larger clone lies one base away. The sample comes from a study of beta chain features in type 1 diabetes (dated by TCRdb to between 2018 and 2020). A note on the overall study: Patients and healthy donors did not differ in mean age, gender distribution, total cell number or subset yield. Regulatory and stem cell-like memory subsets were isolated from only 8 patients and 8 healthy donors, whereas naive and central memory subsets came from all 28 donors. The study compared TCRB repertoires of sorted circulating CD4+ T cell subsets between recently diagnosed type 1 diabetes patients and matched healthy donors. A total of roughly 100 million sorted cells were examined across all samples, and RNA yield correlated strongly with the number of cells per subset. Study-wide conclusions, independent of this receptor: Type 1 diabetes patients showed a moderate but significant shortening of TCRB CDR3 length in all four CD4+ subsets. Only small numbers of individuals were included in the HLA sub-analyses, which left unresolved whether HLA type had any influence on TCRB rearrangement. The naive, central memory and regulatory TCRB repertoires appeared to resemble one another more closely among patients than among healthy donors. At VDJ recombination sites, patients with type 1 diabetes made fewer insertions and deleted more nucleotides, a pattern implying thymic rearrangement abnormalities. Because cDNA was sequenced instead of genomic DNA, highly expressing activated cells could be over-represented, though the groups showed no difference in activation or CD3 levels. PCR may preferentially amplify shorter templates, but because patient and control samples were amplified and corrected together, any resulting skew would affect both groups equally.

CDR1 and CDR2 are read off the germline V gene as SGDLS and YYNGEE. Spanning cysteine to phenylalanine, the CDR3 consists of 11 amino acids. The read is trimmed to its CDR3 DNA, 33 bases read in frame from base 1. V is pared back by 1 base and J by 8 bases, with 4 bases lying between the germline termini. The entire amount of isolated RNA was reverse transcribed using the High Capacity cDNA Reverse Transcription Kit, so the sequenced TCRB transcripts were expressed ones. Naive, central memory and regulatory T cell samples underwent deep immunoSEQ sequencing, averaging around 4 million total reads per sample. Sorted cells were lysed in RLT buffer, and RNA was extracted using DNase-treated RNeasy Micro or Mini kits according to cell number. Each cell subset was processed on its own to prevent cross-contamination, while patient and healthy donor samples were processed together. The immunoSEQ multiplex PCR was used to amplify TCRB sequences from cDNA, yielding 87-bp fragments that span the CDR3 region. Sequencing of the amplicons was performed on the Illumina HiSeq platform. The study's own analysis went as follows. Synthetic template baselines were used to correct PCR bias computationally, reads within Hamming distance 2 were collapsed, and singletons that could not be merged were discarded. Reads were aligned against IMGT to assign V, D and J genes, CDR3 length and insertions or deletions at six rearrangement sites. Within each subset, clonotype counts were normalized to the number of sorted cells before true diversity and Gini coefficients were calculated with the tcR R package. Repertoire sharing was quantified using the overlap coefficient calculated on TCRB nucleotide sequences. Out-of-frame TCRB sequences from naive cells were analyzed as a proxy for the pre-selection repertoire. The immuneACCESS repertoire file appears here via TCRdb, limited to in-frame rearrangements. These files lack a portion of the clones; in checked studies, under half of the deficit traces to unresolved V genes, and the cause of the others is not known. V and J calls and clone size are copied from that table; D and trimming were computed from the DNA. The sample table records roughly 370,000 clones; around 14% of these occur just once. The ten biggest clones cover around 0.035% of the sample.

A single peripheral blood draw of around 0.11 L on average was collected from each donor into heparinised tubes. A BD FACSAria II and a panel including CD45RO, CCR7, CD25, CD127, CD95 and CD27 were used to sort naive, central memory, regulatory and stem cell-like memory CD4+ T cells. All sorted populations exceeded 98% purity. PBMCs were isolated immediately by Lymphoprep density gradient centrifugation and stained directly without culture. So that batch effects would be minimized, each experiment stained and sorted samples in pairs, pairing one healthy donor with one patient. The rearranged chain carries TRBV9 and TRBJ2-1; no confident D gene assignment can be made. Material: naive CD4+ T cells from blood. The cell subset or site label corresponds to: true naive CD4+ T cells. This TCR was recovered from a man aged 25-45 years in good health. The CDR3 reads as follows: CASSVSDEQFF. The sequenced DNA: TGTGCCAGCAGCGTATCCGATGAGCAGTTCTTC.